Each of the 5 T cell receptor beta chains below was sequenced from the same sample in a study of metastatic and nonmetastatic thyroid tumors. Prior to thyroid surgery, none of the patients had received any treatment. From the PCR reads, TCRdb re-called clones with MiXCR. The sample has about 50,000 clones, roughly 20% seen once; the top ten hold around 4%. Material for sequencing was blood. These receptor sequences come from a female donor with papillary thyroid cancer or a benign thyroid nodule (not recorded which). Some clones in this sample may be carry-over from other donors' samples.

The genes are TRBV7-2 and TRBJ2-7, with D possibly being TRBD1 or TRBD2 (5 bases each). The V gene lost 1 base and the J gene lost 1 base, with 11 bases spanning the gap. The CDR3 is 15 residues long. In germline, CDR1 is SGHTA, CDR2 FQGNSA. DNA of the CDR3: TGTGCCAGCAGCTTAGTGCTGGGGGATTCCTACGAGCAGTACTTC. Amino acids: CASSLVLGDSYEQYF.

The table lists this clone with many counts. Other DNA sequences within the sample encode an identical CDR3. This chain uses TRBV24-1 with TRBJ2-5; D is possibly TRBD2 (5 bases). The CDR3 sequence is 15 residues long. Germline V CDR1 and CDR2: KGHDR, SFDVKD. V lost 6 bases, J lost 3 bases, and 16 bases lay in between. In DNA form, the CDR3 reads TGTGCCACCAGTTACGGACTGGCGGGTGAAGAGACCCAGTACTTC. Translated: CATSYGLAGEETQYF.

The table lists this clone with a few counts. This rearrangement joins TRBV5-4 to TRBJ2-2; D is possibly TRBD2 (6 bases). There are 17 residues in the CDR3. V lost 0 bases to trimming and J lost 0 bases, with 12 bases between them. CDR1 and CDR2 (germline): SGHNT, YYREEE (reference sequence). This CDR3 is CASSLGLERANTGELFF. Here the CDR3 DNA reads TGTGCCAGCAGCTTGGGCCTTGAGCGGGCGAACACCGGGGAGCTGTTTTTT.

This clone appeared many times. V and J are TRBV5-1 and TRBJ2-1, with 9 positions matching TRBD1. V gave up 4 bases and J gave up 7 bases; unmatched junction bases: 9. CDR1 is SGHRS and CDR2 is YFSETQ in the germline V gene. The CDR3 consists of 15 residues. The CDR3 reads CASSHRDRDLNEQFF. CDR3 in DNA: TGCGCCAGCAGCCACCGGGACAGGGATCTAAATGAGCAGTTCTTC.

This clone came up many times. The chain uses TRBV9 and TRBJ2-7; 10 bases align to TRBD2. V trimming: 4 bases; J trimming: 1 base; junction bases outside the gene matches: 5. Germline V gene lookup returns CDR1 SGDLS and CDR2 YYNGEE. The CDR3 is made up of 15 amino acids. For the CDR3, the DNA is TGTGCCAGCAGCCGCGGACTAGCGGTATCCTACGAGCAGTACTTC. This codes for CASSRGLAVSYEQYF.